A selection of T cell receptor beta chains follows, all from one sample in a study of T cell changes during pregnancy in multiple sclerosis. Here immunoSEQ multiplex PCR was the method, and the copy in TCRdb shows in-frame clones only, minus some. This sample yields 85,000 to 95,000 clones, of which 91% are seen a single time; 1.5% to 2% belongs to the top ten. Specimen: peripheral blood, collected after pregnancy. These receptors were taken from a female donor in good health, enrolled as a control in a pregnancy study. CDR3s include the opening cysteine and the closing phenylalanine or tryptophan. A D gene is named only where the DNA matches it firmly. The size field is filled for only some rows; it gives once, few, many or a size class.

CASSFYRNTEAFF | TGTGCCAGCAGTTTCTACAGGAACACTGAAGCTTTCTTT | - | TRBV27 | once | TRBJ1-1
CASSLDGTANQPQHF | TGTGCCAGCAGCTTAGACGGGACAGCAAATCAGCCCCAGCATTTT | TRBD1 | TRBV7-2 | - | TRBJ1-5
CASSESAGTYTQYF | TGTGCCAGCAGTGAATCGGCCGGGACTTATACGCAGTATTTT | - | TRBV6-1 | - | TRBJ2-3
CASSLLGQKSPGANVLTF | TGTGCCAGCAGCCTGCTGGGACAGAAGAGCCCTGGGGCCAACGTCCTGACTTTC | TRBD1 | TRBV7-2 | - | TRBJ2-6
CASRPGHHTGELFF | TGTGCCAGTAGGCCGGGACATCACACCGGGGAGCTGTTTTTT | - | TRBV19 | - | TRBJ2-2
CASSPFATGGYNQPQHF | TGTGCCAGCAGCCCGTTTGCGACAGGGGGCTACAATCAGCCCCAGCATTTT | TRBD1 | TRBV5-5 | - | TRBJ1-5
CAISARVGTGRGRFTEAFF | TGTGCCATCAGTGCCCGAGTGGGGACAGGGAGAGGTAGGTTTACTGAAGCTTTCTTT | TRBD1 | TRBV10-3 | once | TRBJ1-1
CASRPPSGGAPDTQYF | TGTGCCAGCAGACCTCCTAGCGGGGGGGCCCCAGATACGCAGTATTTT | TRBD2 | TRBV6-6 | - | TRBJ2-3
CASSDRQARFTDTQYF | TGTGCCAGCAGCGACCGACAGGCAAGATTCACAGATACGCAGTATTTT | - | TRBV7-8 | - | TRBJ2-3
CASSIDAQGWAGNTIYF | TGTGCCAGTAGTATAGACGCACAGGGATGGGCTGGAAACACCATATATTTT | - | TRBV19 | - | TRBJ1-3
CASSAGGYEQYF | TGTGCCAGCAGCGCCGGCGGCTACGAGCAGTACTTC | - | TRBV7-9 | - | TRBJ2-7
CASSIMIGGASGNTIYF | TGTGCCAGTAGTATTATGATAGGGGGCGCCTCTGGAAACACCATATATTTT | TRBD1 | TRBV19 | - | TRBJ1-3
CASSVGTSGGTTETQYF | TGTGCCAGCAGCGTCGGGACTAGCGGGGGCACGACGGAGACCCAGTACTTC | TRBD2 | TRBV9 | - | TRBJ2-5
CARASPTSGGAYNEQFF | TGTGCGCGAGCCTCACCCACTAGCGGGGGGGCCTACAATGAGCAGTTCTTC | TRBD2 | TRBV7-9 | - | TRBJ2-1
CASMGGSLYGYTF | TGTGCCAGCATGGGGGGGTCGCTCTATGGCTACACCTTC | - | TRBV27 | - | TRBJ1-2
CASSQSGASDQETQYF | TGCGCCAGCAGCCAAAGTGGGGCTAGCGATCAAGAGACCCAGTACTTC | - | TRBV4-3 | - | TRBJ2-5
CASSWPGGDEQYF | TGTGCCAGCAGTTGGCCGGGTGGAGACGAGCAGTACTTC | - | TRBV6-5 | - | TRBJ2-7
CASSRIQGQADEQYF | TGTGCCAGCAGTCGAATTCAAGGACAGGCGGACGAGCAGTACTTC | TRBD1 | TRBV6-1 | - | TRBJ2-7
CASSPLGRVNGEQFF | TGTGCCAGCAGCCCTTTGGGGAGGGTCAATGGTGAGCAGTTCTTC | TRBD2 | TRBV7-3 | - | TRBJ2-1
CASSVAGTDYGYTF | TGTGCCAGCAGCGTAGCCGGGACTGACTATGGCTACACCTTC | - | TRBV9 | - | TRBJ1-2
CASSLSEGHGYTF | TGCGCCAGCAGCCTTTCCGAGGGCCATGGCTACACCTTC | - | TRBV4-3 | - | TRBJ1-2
CASSLVAGTSLAYEQYF | TGTGCCAGCAGCTTGGTCGCCGGGACTAGCCTCGCCTACGAGCAGTACTTC | TRBD2 | TRBV5-6 | - | TRBJ2-7
CASSQDRTPSTDTQYF | TGTGCCAGCAGCCAAGATAGGACTCCCAGCACAGATACGCAGTATTTT | - | TRBV14 | - | TRBJ2-3
CASSPGGQGSNEQFF | TGTGCCAGCAGCCCCGGGGGGCAGGGGAGCAATGAGCAGTTCTTC | - | TRBV5-4 | - | TRBJ2-1
CASSQEQDPYNEQFF | TGTGCCAGCAGCCAAGAACAGGATCCCTACAATGAGCAGTTCTTC | - | TRBV4-2 | - | TRBJ2-1
CASSEGGPTSEQFF | TGTGCCAGCAGTGAGGGGGGACCCACCTCAGAGCAGTTCTTC | - | TRBV6-4 | few | TRBJ2-1
CASSPLSTGGDYGYTF | TGTGCCAGCAGCCCCCTATCGACAGGGGGAGACTATGGCTACACCTTC | TRBD1 | TRBV7-2 | - | TRBJ1-2
CASSHFGDREAFF | TGCGCCAGCAGCCACTTCGGGGACAGGGAAGCTTTCTTT | TRBD1 | TRBV4-3 | - | TRBJ1-1
CASSARGTLYEQYF | TGTGCCAGCAGTGCCCGGGGGACCTTATACGAGCAGTACTTC | - | TRBV9 | - | TRBJ2-7
CASRQPGQGRPQHF | TGTGCCAGCAGACAACCGGGACAGGGGAGGCCCCAGCATTTT | TRBD1 | TRBV7-2 | - | TRBJ1-5
CASSSSSGTTEAFF | TGTGCCAGCAGCTCGTCCTCAGGGACTACTGAAGCTTTCTTT | - | TRBV7-3 | - | TRBJ1-1